A single sample is the source of the 2 T cell receptor beta chains below, sequenced in a study of shared clonotypes between healthy human individuals. Clones were sequenced by immunoSEQ multiplex PCR, and TCRdb holds only the in-frame ones, with some missing. The sample yields some 2.1 million clones, 85% to 95% seen once. Sequenced: naive CD4+ T cells sorted from blood. Subset specified: CD45RA+ positively selected. The receptors come from a man younger than 30 in good health.

The CDR3 sequence is CASSKPTGNNEQFF. For the CDR3, the DNA is TGTGCCAGCAGCAAACCGACAGGAAACAATGAGCAGTTCTTC. This chain uses TRBV7-2 with TRBJ2-1; D might be TRBD1 (6 bases). The V gene lost 5 bases and the J gene lost 5 bases, with 13 bases spanning the gap. CDR3 length: 14 amino acids. Germline CDR1 and CDR2: SGHTA and FQGNSA.

The chain is built from TRBV19 and TRBJ1-2; 7 bases match TRBD1. The CDR3 loop spans 15 amino acids. V was pared by 7 bases and J by 4 bases, with 12 bases of the junction left unmatched. Per the germline V gene, CDR1 is LNHDA and CDR2 is SQIVND (reference sequence). The DNA for the CDR3 is TGTGCCAGTAAAAGGGACAGCGAGTGGGCCTATGGCTACACCTTC. Its translation is CASKRDSEWAYGYTF.